The following is a T cell receptor (beta chain) sequence with its context. What it recognizes is unknown. This sample stems from a study of cytomegalovirus exposure and HLA in healthy donors. Study results and caveats: Later analysis associated a missense DCLRE1C variant with TCR beta V- and J-gene trimming. Analyses of presence/absence relied on an assumption of roughly uniform sequencing depth across donors. 15,000 to 20,000 TCR beta sequences were associated with HLA alleles at 0.05 false discovery rate in a later analysis.

The CDR3 covers 14 residues. V was pared by 1 base and J by 6 bases, with 12 bases between. Germline V gene sequence: CDR1 SEHNR, CDR2 FQNEAQ (reference sequence). PCR used 60 Vbeta primers and 13 Jbeta primers. Libraries were prepared by immunoSEQ multiplex PCR; TCRdb keeps only in-frame clonotypes and omits some of them. The sample carries approximately 130,000 clones, approximately 72% recorded once. This sequence joins TRBV7-9 and TRBJ1-1, with D possibly matching TRBD1 (5 bases). The sample taken for sequencing was PBMCs. This sequence originates from a human donor in good health. DNA for the CDR3: TGTGCCAGCAGCTTAGAGCAGGGCCTGTCTGAAGCTTTCTTT. It encodes CASSLEQGLSEAFF.